One T cell receptor (beta chain) is described in this entry. Antigen unknown. The CDR3 has 12 residues. The V end lost 4 bases, the J end lost 6 bases, and 10 bases lay between the germline ends. Germline lookup yields CDR1 SEHNR and CDR2 FQNEAQ (reference sequence). The PCR ran on 60 Vbeta and 13 Jbeta primers. Sequenced by immunoSEQ multiplex PCR; TCRdb stores in-frame clones only, minus some. The sample consists of roughly 100,000 clones, more than 65% of them appearing once. The data are from a study of cytomegalovirus exposure and HLA in healthy donors. Study conclusions and caveats: Earlier analysis found most TCR beta V segments productive about 90% or about 30% of the time.

This chain uses TRBV7-9 with TRBJ2-7; D ambiguous. What was sequenced was PBMCs. The receptor's source is a man aged 25-45 years in good health and CMV-seronegative. The CDR3 DNA reads TGTGCCAGCAGCTCAGAGAGAGGCGAGCAGTACTTC. The encoded protein is CASSSERGEQYF. The whole variable domain, remainder taken from reference TRBV7-9 and TRBJ2-7, is DTGVSQNPRHKITKRGQNVTFRCDPISEHNRLYWYRQTLGQGPEFLTYFQNEAQLEKSRLLSDRFSAERPKGSFSTLEIQRTEQGDSAMYLCASSSERGEQYFGPGTRLTVT.